This T cell receptor beta chain was found in a study of cytomegalovirus exposure and HLA in healthy donors. Study-level points and caveats: Later genetic work tied a missense DCLRE1C variant to beta-chain V and J trimming. The authors assumed roughly uniform sequencing depth across donors for presence/absence analyses. The study dropped some indistinguishable V segments, TRBV6-2 and TRBV6-3 among them. A few CMV-associated chains were confirmed in vitro to be specific for CMV antigens.

This CDR3 is built from 17 residues. The PCR was carried out with 60 Vbeta primers and 13 Jbeta primers. Some clones are missing from TCRdb's copy, which holds only in-frame ones; the method was immunoSEQ multiplex PCR. The sample carries 100,000 to 150,000 clones, 80% to 90% recorded once. This clone showed up just once. Its matching antigen is unknown. The TCR sequence derives from a woman aged 25 to 39 in good health and CMV-seronegative. This rearrangement joins TRBV21-1 to TRBJ2-1; the D segment call TRBD2 is taken from the table without a DNA check. TRBV21-1 corresponds to a pseudogene. Sequencing used PBMCs. Here the CDR3 reads CASSRVRSGGAYNEQFF. The CDR3 bases are TGTGCCAGCAGCAGAGTACGAAGCGGGGGGGCCTACAATGAGCAGTTCTTC.